Detailed here is one T cell receptor (beta chain). V lost 10 bases, J lost 5 bases, and 5 bases stayed unmatched. Germline CDR1 ENHRY, CDR2 SYGVKD. The CDR3 loop spans 13 amino acids. This specimen comes from a study of blood T cell repertoires in COVID-19. In the study overall: There were acute and convalescent COVID-19 samples, and they came from the United States, Italy and Spain. Sample material is recorded as cDNA or gDNA derived from T cells, B-cell-depleted T cells, or PBMCs.

How the authors handled the data: Amplification of reference gene primers provided the estimated nucleated cell counts. The method was immunoSEQ multiplex PCR; TCRdb's version includes in-frame clones alone and lacks a portion of them. V and J calls and clone size are those listed in that table; D and trimming were worked out from the DNA. The sample consists of under 95,000 clones, roughly 83% of them appearing once. Specimen: peripheral blood. This chain uses TRBV10-3 with TRBJ2-1; the match to TRBD1 covers 10 bases. The sequence derives from a woman at least 80 years old with active or convalescent COVID-19. The CDR3 bases are TGTGCCACCGGGACAGGGGTCGACAATGAGCAGTTCTTC. Its translation: CATGTGVDNEQFF.